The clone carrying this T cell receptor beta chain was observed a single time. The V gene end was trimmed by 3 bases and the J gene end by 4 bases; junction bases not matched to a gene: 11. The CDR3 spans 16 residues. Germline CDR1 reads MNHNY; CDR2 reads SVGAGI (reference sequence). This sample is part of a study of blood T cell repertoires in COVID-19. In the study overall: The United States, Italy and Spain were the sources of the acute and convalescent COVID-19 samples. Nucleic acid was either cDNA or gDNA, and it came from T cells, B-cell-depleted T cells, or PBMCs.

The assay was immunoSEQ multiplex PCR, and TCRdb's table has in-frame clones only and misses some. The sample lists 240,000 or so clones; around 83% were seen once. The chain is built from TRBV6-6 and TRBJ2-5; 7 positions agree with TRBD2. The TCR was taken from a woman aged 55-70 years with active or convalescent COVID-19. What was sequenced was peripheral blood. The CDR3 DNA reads TGTGCCAGCAGTTATCCTACTAGCGAACCCCGAGAGACCCAGTACTTC. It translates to CASSYPTSEPRETQYF.